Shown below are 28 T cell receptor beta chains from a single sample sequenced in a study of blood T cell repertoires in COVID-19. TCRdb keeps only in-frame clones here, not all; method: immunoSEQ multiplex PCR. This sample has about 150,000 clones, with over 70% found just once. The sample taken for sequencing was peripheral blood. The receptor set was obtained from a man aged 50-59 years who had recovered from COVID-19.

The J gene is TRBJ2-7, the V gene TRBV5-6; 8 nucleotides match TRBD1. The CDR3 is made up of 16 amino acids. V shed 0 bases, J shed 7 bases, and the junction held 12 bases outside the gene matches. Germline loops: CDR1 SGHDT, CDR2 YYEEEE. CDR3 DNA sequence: TGTGCCAGCAGCTTGGGTGGTACTAGCACAGGGGGGGAGCAGTACTTC. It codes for CASSLGGTSTGGEQYF.

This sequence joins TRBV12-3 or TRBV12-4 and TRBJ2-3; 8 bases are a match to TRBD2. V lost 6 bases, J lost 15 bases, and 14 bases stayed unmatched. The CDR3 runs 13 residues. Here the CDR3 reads CASRVAPAGGFYF. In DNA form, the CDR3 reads TGTGCCAGCAGGGTCGCGCCGGCGGGGGGTTTTTATTTT.

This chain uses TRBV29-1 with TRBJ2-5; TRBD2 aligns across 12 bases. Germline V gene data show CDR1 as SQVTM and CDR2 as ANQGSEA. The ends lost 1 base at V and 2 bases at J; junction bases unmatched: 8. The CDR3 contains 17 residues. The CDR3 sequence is CSVEAPLAGGRQETQYF. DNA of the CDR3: TGCAGCGTTGAAGCCCCCCTAGCGGGGGGGCGGCAAGAGACCCAGTACTTC.

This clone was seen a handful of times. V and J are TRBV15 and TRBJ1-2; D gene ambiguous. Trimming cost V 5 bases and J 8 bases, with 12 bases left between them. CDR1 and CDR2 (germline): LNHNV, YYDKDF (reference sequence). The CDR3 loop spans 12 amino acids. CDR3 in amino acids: CATSQISGGYTF. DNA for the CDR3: TGTGCCACCAGCCAAATCTCGGGGGGCTACACCTTC.

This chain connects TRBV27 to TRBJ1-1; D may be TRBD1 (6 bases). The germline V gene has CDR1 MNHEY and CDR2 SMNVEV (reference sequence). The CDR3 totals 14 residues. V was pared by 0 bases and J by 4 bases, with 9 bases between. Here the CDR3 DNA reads TGTGCCAGCAGTTTATCGGGGGCCGGCACTGAAGCTTTCTTT. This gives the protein CASSLSGAGTEAFF.

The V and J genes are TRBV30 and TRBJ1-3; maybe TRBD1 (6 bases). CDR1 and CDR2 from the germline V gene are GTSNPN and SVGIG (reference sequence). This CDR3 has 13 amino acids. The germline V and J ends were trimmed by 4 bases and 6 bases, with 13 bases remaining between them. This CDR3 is CAWKWAGANTIYF. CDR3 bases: TGTGCCTGGAAGTGGGCAGGGGCAAACACCATATATTTT.

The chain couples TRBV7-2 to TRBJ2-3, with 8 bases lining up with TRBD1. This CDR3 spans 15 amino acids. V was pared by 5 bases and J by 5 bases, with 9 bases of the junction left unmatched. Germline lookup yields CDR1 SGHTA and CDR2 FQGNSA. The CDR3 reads CASSPFRGRLDTQYF. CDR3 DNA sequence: TGTGCCAGCAGCCCGTTCAGGGGGCGCTTAGATACGCAGTATTTT.

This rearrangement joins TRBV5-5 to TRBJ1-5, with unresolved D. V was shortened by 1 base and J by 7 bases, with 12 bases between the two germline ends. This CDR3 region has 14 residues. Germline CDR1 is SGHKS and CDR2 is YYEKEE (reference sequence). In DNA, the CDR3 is TGTGCCAGCAGCTTGTGGGAGGGTTCGCAGCCCCAGCATTTT. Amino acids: CASSLWEGSQPQHF.

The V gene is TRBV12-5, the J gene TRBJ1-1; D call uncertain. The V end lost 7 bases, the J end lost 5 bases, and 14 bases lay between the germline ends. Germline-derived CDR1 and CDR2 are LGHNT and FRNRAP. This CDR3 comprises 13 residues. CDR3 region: CASVIGRETEAFF. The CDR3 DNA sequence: TGTGCTAGTGTCATAGGGCGGGAGACTGAAGCTTTCTTT.

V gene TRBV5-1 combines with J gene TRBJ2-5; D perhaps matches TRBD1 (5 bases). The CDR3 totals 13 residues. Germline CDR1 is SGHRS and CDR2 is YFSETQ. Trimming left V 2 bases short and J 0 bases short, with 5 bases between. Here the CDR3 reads CASSLQDQETQYF. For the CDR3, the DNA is TGCGCCAGCAGCTTACAGGACCAAGAGACCCAGTACTTC.

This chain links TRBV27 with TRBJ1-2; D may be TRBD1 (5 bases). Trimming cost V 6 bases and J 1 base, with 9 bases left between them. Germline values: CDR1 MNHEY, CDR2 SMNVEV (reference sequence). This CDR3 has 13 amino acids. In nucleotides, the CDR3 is TGTGCCAGCAGGGGGAGGGGTAACTATGGCTACACCTTC. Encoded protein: CASRGRGNYGYTF.

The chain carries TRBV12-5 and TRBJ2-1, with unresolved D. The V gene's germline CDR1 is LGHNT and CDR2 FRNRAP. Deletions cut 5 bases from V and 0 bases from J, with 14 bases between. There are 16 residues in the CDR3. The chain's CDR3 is CASGPLGRSSYNEQFF. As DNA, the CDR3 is TGTGCTAGTGGTCCCCTGGGTAGGAGCTCCTACAATGAGCAGTTCTTC.

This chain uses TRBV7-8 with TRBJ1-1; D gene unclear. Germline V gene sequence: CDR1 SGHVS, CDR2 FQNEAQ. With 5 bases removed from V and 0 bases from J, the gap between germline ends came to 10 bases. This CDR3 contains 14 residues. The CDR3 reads CASSAITLNTEAFF. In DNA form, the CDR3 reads TGTGCCAGCAGCGCCATAACTCTGAACACTGAAGCTTTCTTT.

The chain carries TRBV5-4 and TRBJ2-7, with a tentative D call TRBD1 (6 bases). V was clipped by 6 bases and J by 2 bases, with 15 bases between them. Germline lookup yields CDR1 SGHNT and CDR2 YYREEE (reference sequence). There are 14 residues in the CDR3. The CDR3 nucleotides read TGTGCCAGCAACCCCGGACAGAAAACCTACGAGCAGTACTTC. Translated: CASNPGQKTYEQYF. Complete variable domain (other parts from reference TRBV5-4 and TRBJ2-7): ETGVTQSPTHLIKTRGQQVTLRCSSQSGHNTVSWYQQALGQGPQFIFQYYREEENGRGNFPPRFSGLQFPNYSSELNVNALELDDSALYLCASNPGQKTYEQYFGPGTRLTVT.

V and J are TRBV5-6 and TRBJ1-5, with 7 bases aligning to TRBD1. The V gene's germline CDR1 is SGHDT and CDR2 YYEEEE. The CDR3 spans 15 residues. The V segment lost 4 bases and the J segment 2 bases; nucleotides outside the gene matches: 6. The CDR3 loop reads CASSVTGLGNQPQHF. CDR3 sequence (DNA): TGTGCCAGCAGCGTGACAGGGCTTGGCAATCAGCCCCAGCATTTT.

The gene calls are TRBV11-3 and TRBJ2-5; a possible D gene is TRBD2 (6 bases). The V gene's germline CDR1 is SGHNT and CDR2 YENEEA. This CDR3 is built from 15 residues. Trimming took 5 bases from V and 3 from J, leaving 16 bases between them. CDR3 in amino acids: CASSPLGVAEETQYF. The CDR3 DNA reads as TGTGCCAGCAGCCCACTGGGGGTAGCGGAAGAGACCCAGTACTTC.

The CDR3 sequence: CASSTGTGEGSTF. The DNA for the CDR3 is TGTGCCAGCAGCACGGGGACAGGGGAAGGTTCCACCTTC. The chain is built from TRBV5-6 and TRBJ1-2; 10 bases fit TRBD1. V shed 4 bases, J shed 13 bases, and the junction held 10 bases outside the gene matches. The CDR3 runs to 13 residues. Germline V gives CDR1 SGHDT, CDR2 YYEEEE.

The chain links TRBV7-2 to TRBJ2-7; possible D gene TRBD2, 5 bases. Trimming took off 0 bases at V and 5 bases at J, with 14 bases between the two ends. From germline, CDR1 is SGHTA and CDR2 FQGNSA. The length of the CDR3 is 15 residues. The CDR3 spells CASSLAPWTRNEQYF. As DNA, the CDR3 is TGTGCCAGCAGCTTAGCTCCGTGGACTCGCAACGAGCAGTACTTC. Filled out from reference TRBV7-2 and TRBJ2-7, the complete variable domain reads GAGVSQSPSNKVTEKGKDVELRCDPISGHTALYWYRQSLGQGLEFLIYFQGNSAPDKSGLPSDRFSAERTGGSVSTLTIQRTQQEDSAVYLCASSLAPWTRNEQYFGPGTRLTVT.

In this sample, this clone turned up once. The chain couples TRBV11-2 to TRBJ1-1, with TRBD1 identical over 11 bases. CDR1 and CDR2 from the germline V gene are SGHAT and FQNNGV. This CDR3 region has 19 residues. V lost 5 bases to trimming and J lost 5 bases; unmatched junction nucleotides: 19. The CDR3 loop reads CASSPRHGTGGFSDTEAFF. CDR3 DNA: TGTGCCAGCAGCCCCCGACACGGGACAGGGGGTTTCTCGGATACTGAAGCTTTCTTT.

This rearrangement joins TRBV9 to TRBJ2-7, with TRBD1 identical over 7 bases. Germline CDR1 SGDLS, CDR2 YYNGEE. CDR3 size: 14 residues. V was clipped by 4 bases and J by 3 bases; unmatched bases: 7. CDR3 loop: CASSPWQGDYEQYF. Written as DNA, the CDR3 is TGTGCCAGCAGCCCGTGGCAGGGGGACTACGAGCAGTACTTC.

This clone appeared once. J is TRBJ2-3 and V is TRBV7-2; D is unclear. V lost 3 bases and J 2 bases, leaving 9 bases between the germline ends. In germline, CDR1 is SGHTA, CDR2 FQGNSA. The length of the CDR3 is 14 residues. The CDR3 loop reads CASSFDLYTDTQYF. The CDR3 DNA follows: TGTGCCAGCAGCTTCGACTTATACACAGATACGCAGTATTTT.

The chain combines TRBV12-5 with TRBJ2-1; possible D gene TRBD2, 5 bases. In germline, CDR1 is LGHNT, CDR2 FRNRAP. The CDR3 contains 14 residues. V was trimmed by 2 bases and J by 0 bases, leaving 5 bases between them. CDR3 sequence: CASGLTSSYNEQFF. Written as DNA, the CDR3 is TGTGCTAGTGGTTTGACTAGCTCCTACAATGAGCAGTTCTTC. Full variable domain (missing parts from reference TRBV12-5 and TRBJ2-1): DARVTQTPRHKVTEMGQEVTMRCQPILGHNTVFWYRQTMMQGLELLAYFRNRAPLDDSGMPKDRFSAEMPDATLATLKIQPSEPRDSAVYFCASGLTSSYNEQFFGPGTRLTVL.

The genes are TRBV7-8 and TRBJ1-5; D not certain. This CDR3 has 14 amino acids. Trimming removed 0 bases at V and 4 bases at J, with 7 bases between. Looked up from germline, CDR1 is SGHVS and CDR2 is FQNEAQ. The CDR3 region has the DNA TGTGCCAGCAGCTTAGCGAGCCGAAATCAGCCCCAGCATTTT. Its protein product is CASSLASRNQPQHF.

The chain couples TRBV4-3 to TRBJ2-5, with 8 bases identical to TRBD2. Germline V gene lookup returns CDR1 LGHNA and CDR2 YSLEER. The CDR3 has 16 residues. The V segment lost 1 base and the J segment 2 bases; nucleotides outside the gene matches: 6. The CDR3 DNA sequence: TGCGCCAGCAGCCAAGGAGGGGCGGGGGGTCAAGAGACCCAGTACTTC. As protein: CASSQGGAGGQETQYF.

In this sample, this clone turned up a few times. As DNA, the CDR3 is TGTGCCAGCAGTGATTCCGGGACAGGGGGTTCACCCCTCCACTTT. This encodes CASSDSGTGGSPLHF. The chain recombines TRBV27 with TRBJ1-6; TRBD1 agrees at 11 bases. This CDR3 has 15 residues. Per the germline V gene, CDR1 is MNHEY and CDR2 is SMNVEV (reference sequence). The ends lost 5 bases at V and 9 bases at J; junction bases unmatched: 6.

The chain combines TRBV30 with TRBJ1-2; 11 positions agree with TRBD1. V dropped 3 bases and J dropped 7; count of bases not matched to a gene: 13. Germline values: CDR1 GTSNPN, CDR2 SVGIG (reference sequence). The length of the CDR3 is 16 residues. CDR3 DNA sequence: TGTGCCTGGAGCGCAGGACAGGGGGCGGATCTGGGTGGCTACACCTTC. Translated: CAWSAGQGADLGGYTF.

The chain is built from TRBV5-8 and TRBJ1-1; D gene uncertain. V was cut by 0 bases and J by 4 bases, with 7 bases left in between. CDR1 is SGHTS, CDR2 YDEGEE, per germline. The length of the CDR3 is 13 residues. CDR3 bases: TGTGCCAGCAGCTTGGTGACTCTCACTGAAGCTTTCTTT. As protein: CASSLVTLTEAFF.

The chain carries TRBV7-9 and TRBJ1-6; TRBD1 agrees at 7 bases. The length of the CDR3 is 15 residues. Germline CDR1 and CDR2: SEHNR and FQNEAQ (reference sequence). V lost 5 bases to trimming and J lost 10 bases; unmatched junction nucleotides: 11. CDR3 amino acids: CASSPMAGGPSPLHF. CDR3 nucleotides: TGTGCCAGCAGCCCCATGGCAGGGGGTCCATCACCCCTCCACTTT.